What follows describes a single T cell receptor (beta chain). MiXCR, applied by TCRdb to the 5' RACE reads, yields one record per CDR3 protein. The sample shows about 530,000 distinct CDR3 sequences, roughly 15% of them seen only once. This sample is part of a study of identical twins. From germline, CDR1 is SGDLS and CDR2 YYNGEE. V was pared by 0 bases and J by 8 bases, with 6 bases of the junction left unmatched. The CDR3 extends over 16 amino acids. The same data also went into a second study, on yellow fever vaccine responses in identical twins.

V gene TRBV9 combines with J gene TRBJ2-1, with TRBD2 matching 12 bases. This TCR was recovered from a woman under 30 in good health. The sequenced sample consisted of CD4+ T cells sorted from blood. The CDR3 region is CASSVGTSGIGDEQFF. The CDR3 DNA reads as TGTGCCAGCAGCGTAGGGACTAGCGGGATTGGCGATGAGCAGTTCTTC.